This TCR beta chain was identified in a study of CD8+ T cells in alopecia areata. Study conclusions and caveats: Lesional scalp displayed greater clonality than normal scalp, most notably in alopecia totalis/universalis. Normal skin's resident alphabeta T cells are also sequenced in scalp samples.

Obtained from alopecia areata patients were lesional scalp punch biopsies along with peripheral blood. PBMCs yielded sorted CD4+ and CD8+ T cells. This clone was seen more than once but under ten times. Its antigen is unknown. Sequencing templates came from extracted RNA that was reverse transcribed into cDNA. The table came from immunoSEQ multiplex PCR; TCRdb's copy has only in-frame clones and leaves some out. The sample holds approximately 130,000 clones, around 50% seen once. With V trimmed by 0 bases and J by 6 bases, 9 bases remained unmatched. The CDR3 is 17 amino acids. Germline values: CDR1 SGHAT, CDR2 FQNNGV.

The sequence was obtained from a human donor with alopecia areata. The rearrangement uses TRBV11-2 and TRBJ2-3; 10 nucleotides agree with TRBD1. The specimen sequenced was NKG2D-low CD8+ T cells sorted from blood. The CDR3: CASSLELDRGRRDTQYF. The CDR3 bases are TGTGCCAGCAGCTTAGAACTCGACAGGGGGCGTCGGGATACGCAGTATTTT.